A selection of T cell receptor beta chains follows, all from one sample in a study of OX40 agonist ivuxolimab in advanced cancers. TCRdb keeps only in-frame clones here, not all; method: immunoSEQ multiplex PCR. In the table there are some 96,000 clones, roughly 90% of which are singletons. The sequencing here drew on CD4+ or CD8+ T cells sorted from blood, taken in a trial of the OX40 agonist ivuxolimab. The receptors shown here come from an adult with an advanced solid tumor such as melanoma, head and neck, liver or kidney cancer. Both conserved end residues are part of each CDR3. A D gene is named only where the DNA matches it firmly. Size is stated for part of the rows, as once, few or many counts, or as a class when the clone is expanded.

D gene,CDR3 length,clone size,J gene,V gene,CDR3 protein,CDR3 DNA
-,11,once,TRBJ2-7,TRBV11-2,CASSSKYEQYF,TGTGCCAGCAGCTCTAAATACGAGCAGTACTTC
-,11,-,TRBJ2-1,TRBV10-3,CAISERGEQFF,TGTGCCATCAGTGAGAGGGGTGAGCAGTTCTTC
TRBD2,14,-,TRBJ2-3,TRBV30,CAWTQRGARDTQYF,TGTGCCTGGACCCAGCGGGGGGCCAGGGATACGCAGTATTTT
-,15,-,TRBJ2-3,TRBV5-1,CASSLAARSTDTQYF,TGCGCCAGCAGCTTGGCGGCCCGGAGCACAGATACGCAGTATTTT
TRBD1,15,-,TRBJ2-3,TRBV6-5,CASRPRDRDADTQYF,TGTGCCAGCCGACCAAGGGACAGGGACGCAGATACGCAGTATTTT
-,14,-,TRBJ1-2,TRBV9,CASSRLQKNYGYTF,TGTGCCAGCAGCAGACTACAGAAAAACTATGGCTACACCTTC
-,15,once,TRBJ2-1,TRBV5-4,CASSLDRPIYNEQFF,TGTGCCAGCAGCTTGGACAGGCCGATCTACAATGAGCAGTTCTTC
-,13,-,TRBJ2-5,TRBV6-1,CASSEVSYGTQYF,TGTGCCAGCAGTGAGGTTTCATACGGGACCCAGTACTTC
TRBD2,15,-,TRBJ2-5,TRBV18,CASSPRGLAGETQYF,TGTGCCAGCTCACCAAGGGGACTAGCGGGAGAGACCCAGTACTTC
TRBD2,17,-,TRBJ2-1,TRBV13,CASSLSASGRSYNEQFF,TGTGCCAGCAGCTTGTCAGCTAGCGGGAGGTCCTACAATGAGCAGTTCTTC
-,17,-,TRBJ1-3,TRBV6-1,CASSGFWTDLSGNTIYF,TGTGCCAGCAGTGGATTCTGGACGGACCTCTCTGGAAACACCATATATTTT
-,16,once,TRBJ2-1,TRBV11-3,CASSLGISARHNEQFF,TGTGCCAGCAGCTTAGGGATTAGCGCTCGGCACAATGAGCAGTTCTTC
-,15,-,TRBJ2-1,TRBV5-6,CASSLRGGGNNEQFF,TGTGCCAGCAGCTTGAGAGGGGGGGGAAACAATGAGCAGTTCTTC
-,13,-,TRBJ2-3,TRBV5-1,CASSLGRTDTQYF,TGCGCCAGCAGCTTGGGAAGGACAGATACGCAGTATTTT
-,13,-,TRBJ2-3,TRBV7-3,CASSLLPTDTQYF,TGTGCCAGCAGCTTACTACCCACAGATACGCAGTATTTT
TRBD1,14,-,TRBJ1-4,TRBV5-4,CASSLGQGVGKLFF,TGTGCCAGCAGCTTGGGACAGGGGGTGGGAAAACTGTTTTTT
-,14,-,TRBJ1-5,TRBV2,CASRGDPPNQPQHF,TGTGCCAGCAGGGGGGACCCACCCAATCAGCCCCAGCATTTT
TRBD1,13,-,TRBJ1-2,TRBV19,CASRPGTAYGYTF,TGTGCCAGTAGGCCCGGGACAGCTTATGGCTACACCTTC
-,15,few,TRBJ2-7,TRBV27,CASSLGWGIPYEQYF,TGTGCCAGCAGTTTAGGATGGGGGATCCCCTACGAGCAGTACTTC
-,13,-,TRBJ2-1,TRBV7-3,CASSSQLSGEQFF,TGTGCCAGCAGCTCACAACTTTCGGGTGAGCAGTTCTTC
-,15,-,TRBJ2-3,TRBV7-3,CASSTQGRWTDTQYF,TGTGCCAGCAGCACTCAGGGGAGGTGGACAGATACGCAGTATTTT
-,13,few,TRBJ1-6,TRBV10-3,CAIRAGLNSPLHF,TGTGCCATCCGGGCAGGGCTTAATTCACCCCTCCACTTT
-,13,-,TRBJ1-1,TRBV28,CASSSHDRSEAFF,TGTGCCAGCAGTTCGCACGACAGGTCTGAAGCTTTCTTT
-,14,-,TRBJ2-7,TRBV28,CASSFAGVLGEQYF,TGTGCCAGCAGTTTTGCAGGGGTCCTTGGCGAGCAGTACTTC
-,18,-,TRBJ2-1,TRBV11-3,CASSLGDRDPARDNEQFF,TGTGCCAGCAGCTTGGGGGACCGGGACCCCGCCCGGGACAATGAGCAGTTCTTC
TRBD2,16,-,TRBJ2-3,TRBV11-1,CASSPKGGRDTDTQYF,TGTGCCAGCAGCCCAAAGGGAGGGAGGGACACAGATACGCAGTATTTT
-,13,-,TRBJ2-7,TRBV19,CASSGRKRSEQYF,TGTGCCAGTAGCGGACGGAAAAGGTCCGAGCAGTACTTC
TRBD2,14,-,TRBJ2-1,TRBV6-5,CASSYGPAGGPEFF,TGTGCCAGCAGTTACGGCCCGGCGGGAGGGCCCGAGTTCTTC
TRBD2,17,-,TRBJ2-5,TRBV5-4,CASSLQPSGSGWETQYF,TGTGCCAGCAGCTTGCAGCCTAGCGGGAGCGGGTGGGAGACCCAGTACTTC
-,12,-,TRBJ2-7,TRBV6-1,CAGAQGGYEQYF,TGTGCCGGGGCGCAGGGGGGCTACGAGCAGTACTTC
-,12,-,TRBJ1-2,TRBV27,CASRSRHYGYTF,TGTGCCAGCAGGTCCAGACACTATGGCTACACCTTC
-,12,-,TRBJ1-2,TRBV21-1,CASSDRSYGYTF,TGTGCCAGCAGCGACAGGAGCTATGGCTACACCTTC
TRBD2,16,-,TRBJ2-7,TRBV18,CASSPSSGYRLYEQYF,TGTGCCAGCTCACCCTCTAGCGGGTATCGACTTTACGAGCAGTACTTC
TRBD1,17,-,TRBJ2-1,TRBV11-1,CASSLARGQGAGNEQFF,TGTGCCAGCAGCTTAGCGCGGGGACAGGGGGCAGGCAATGAGCAGTTCTTC
-,16,-,TRBJ2-5,TRBV9,CASSGGIGAAQETQYF,TGTGCCAGCAGCGGAGGAATTGGGGCTGCCCAAGAGACCCAGTACTTC
-,13,-,TRBJ1-5,TRBV6-5,CASARGRIQPQHF,TGTGCCAGCGCCAGGGGTAGGATTCAGCCCCAGCATTTT
TRBD1,13,once,TRBJ2-3,TRBV18,CASSPDRVDTQYF,TGTGCCAGCTCACCAGACAGGGTGGATACGCAGTATTTT
TRBD2,16,-,TRBJ2-3,TRBV7-9,CASSLALAGGSDTQYF,TGTGCCAGCAGCTTAGCTCTAGCGGGAGGGTCAGATACGCAGTATTTT
-,13,once,TRBJ1-1,TRBV15,CATSRTRNTEAFF,TGTGCCACCAGCAGAACAAGAAACACTGAAGCTTTCTTT
TRBD2,18,-,TRBJ2-1,TRBV29-1,CSVTKGRMKLAGDNEQFF,TGCAGCGTTACTAAGGGGCGCATGAAACTAGCGGGGGACAATGAGCAGTTCTTC
-,13,-,TRBJ2-7,TRBV5-1,CASSRGASYEQYF,TGCGCCAGCAGTCGAGGGGCCTCCTACGAGCAGTACTTC
TRBD1,15,few,TRBJ1-2,TRBV5-1,CASSLGAGGNYGYTF,TGCGCCAGCAGCTTGGGGGCAGGGGGCAACTATGGCTACACCTTC
TRBD1,16,-,TRBJ1-1,TRBV7-9,CASMPSTPGGSTEAFF,TGTGCCAGCATGCCCTCGACACCAGGGGGATCCACTGAAGCTTTCTTT
-,16,-,TRBJ2-1,TRBV10-3,CAIRPSLGGMVNEQFF,TGTGCCATCAGACCCTCCCTCGGCGGGATGGTAAATGAGCAGTTCTTC
-,13,-,TRBJ1-3,TRBV9,CASSPAVGDTIYF,TGTGCCAGCAGCCCAGCTGTAGGCGACACCATATATTTT
-,13,-,TRBJ1-2,TRBV6-1,CASSAAGDYGYTF,TGTGCCAGCAGTGCGGCAGGGGACTATGGCTACACCTTC
-,18,few,TRBJ2-7,TRBV11-2,CASSLEAVVGQGFSEQYF,TGTGCCAGCAGCTTAGAGGCGGTGGTGGGGCAAGGTTTTTCCGAGCAGTACTTC
TRBD1,18,-,TRBJ2-4,TRBV14,CASSQDPRGLRAKNIQYF,TGTGCCAGCAGCCAAGATCCCAGGGGGCTTAGGGCCAAAAACATTCAGTACTTC
TRBD2,16,-,TRBJ2-1,TRBV5-1,CARSGAGGILNNEQFF,TGCGCCCGCAGCGGGGCGGGGGGGATTTTGAACAATGAGCAGTTCTTC
-,16,-,TRBJ1-3,TRBV7-3,CASRPRRKMSGNTIYF,TGTGCCAGCAGACCCCGGCGTAAAATGTCTGGAAACACCATATATTTT
-,14,-,TRBJ2-2,TRBV18,CASSPPPGTGELFF,TGTGCCAGCTCACCCCCACCGGGCACCGGGGAGCTGTTTTTT
-,13,once,TRBJ2-1,TRBV6-1,CASSEERRNEQFF,TGTGCCAGCAGTGAAGAAAGGAGGAATGAGCAGTTCTTC
-,12,-,TRBJ2-3,TRBV2,CASSVTPGTQYF,TGTGCCAGCAGTGTCACCCCCGGAACGCAGTATTTT
-,14,-,TRBJ1-6,TRBV5-1,CASRESSYNSPLHF,TGCGCCAGCAGGGAGAGCTCCTATAATTCACCCCTCCACTTT
TRBD2,15,-,TRBJ2-5,TRBV5-1,CASSLDGTSGETQYF,TGCGCCAGCAGCTTGGATGGGACTAGCGGGGAGACCCAGTACTTC